The 23 T cell receptor beta chains reported below all come from one sample, sequenced in a study of CD8+ T cells in alopecia areata. In each case, RNA was isolated and then reverse transcribed into cDNA as the sequencing template. Produced via immunoSEQ multiplex PCR; TCRdb's table is partial and in-frame only. The data show about 140,000 clones, with 80% to 90% seen just once and 25% held by the top ten. Noted treatment: oral pan-JAK inhibitor, 5-10 mg twice daily. The sequences come from CD8+ T cells sorted from blood, collected at week 4, from a patient treated with tofacitinib. All receptors derive from a human donor with alopecia areata.

This clone was picked up a small number of times. The chain carries TRBV29-1 and TRBJ2-7; D unresolved. This CDR3 region has 15 residues. CDR1 and CDR2 from the germline V gene are SQVTM and ANQGSEA. Deletions cut 3 bases from V and 0 bases from J, with 15 bases between. CDR3 loop: CSVEIATRDSYEQYF. The CDR3 DNA sequence: TGCAGCGTTGAGATTGCCACGCGCGACTCCTACGAGCAGTACTTC.

The CDR3 region is CASSGAGDADTQYF. Here the CDR3 DNA reads TGTGCCAGCAGTGGAGCGGGGGACGCAGATACGCAGTATTTT. The chain has TRBV6-6 and TRBJ2-3; 8 bases line up with TRBD2. The germline CDR1 and CDR2 sequences are MNHNY and SVGAGI (reference sequence). The ends lost 5 bases at V and 4 bases at J; junction bases unmatched: 5. The CDR3 spans 14 residues.

This clone was counted a single time. The chain has TRBV29-1 and TRBJ2-1; D is perhaps TRBD2 (5 bases). Germline V lookup: CDR1 SQVTM, CDR2 ANQGSEA. There are 11 residues in the CDR3. The V gene lost 7 bases and the J gene lost 7 bases, with 11 bases spanning the gap. CDR3: CSALPGNEQFF. In nucleotides, the CDR3 is TGCAGCGCCCTCCCGGGGAATGAGCAGTTCTTC.

The CDR3 sequence is CASSTTRFTYEQYF. CDR3 sequence (DNA): TGTGCCAGTAGTACAACTAGGTTTACCTACGAGCAGTACTTC. The V gene is TRBV19, the J gene TRBJ2-7, with D perhaps TRBD2 (5 bases). In germline, CDR1 is LNHDA, CDR2 SQIVND (reference sequence). V lost 4 bases and J lost 2, with 12 bases in between. The CDR3 has 14 amino acids.

This clone was recorded only once. V usage is TRBV10-3 and J usage is TRBJ1-2, with D unresolved. This CDR3 is 14 amino acids long. The ends were cut back, 3 bases at V and 5 bases at J, with 13 bases in the middle. Germline-derived CDR1 and CDR2 are ENHRY and SYGVKD. The CDR3 DNA reads as TGTGCCATCAGTGACGCGTGGGCAGATTATGGCTACACCTTC. The encoded protein is CAISDAWADYGYTF.

On this clone: An end of the junction differs from the germline gene, which may be a read error. The chain joins TRBV27 to TRBJ2-7, with unresolved D. Per germline, CDR1 MNHEY and CDR2 SMNVEV (reference sequence). The length of the CDR3 is 11 residues. CDR3 sequence: CASSSSGPTLF. CDR3 nucleotide sequence: TGTGCCAGCAGTTCCTCCGGCCCCACTCTCTTC.

The chain uses TRBV7-9 and TRBJ1-5; the D gene is possibly TRBD1 (6 bases). Trimming cost V 5 bases and J 5 bases, with 13 bases left between them. CDR1 is SEHNR, CDR2 FQNEAQ, per germline (reference sequence). This CDR3 spans 14 amino acids. This CDR3 is CASSPTGVHQPQHF. The CDR3 DNA reads TGTGCCAGCAGCCCGACAGGAGTCCATCAGCCCCAGCATTTT.

V usage is TRBV18 and J usage is TRBJ2-3, with TRBD1 matching 9 bases. This CDR3 has 16 residues. Germline V gene lookup returns CDR1 KGHSH and CDR2 LQKENI. The junction had 4 bases not matched to a gene; V was cut back by 0 bases and J by 3 bases. CDR3: CASSPPTGGLTDTQYF. DNA of the CDR3: TGTGCCAGCTCACCACCGACAGGGGGATTGACAGATACGCAGTATTTT.

The chain couples TRBV7-9 to TRBJ2-5, with D possibly being TRBD1 (6 bases). Trimming took off 5 bases at V and 9 bases at J, with 22 bases between the two ends. The CDR3 is 15 amino acids. Germline CDR1 is SEHNR and CDR2 is FQNEAQ (reference sequence). In DNA form, the CDR3 reads TGTGCCAGCAGCGACGACAGGACCTACTCGAGAGCCCAGTACTTC. The encoded protein is CASSDDRTYSRAQYF.

The V and J genes are TRBV4-3 and TRBJ2-7; D is tentatively TRBD1 or TRBD2 (6 bases each). The CDR3 is 15 amino acids. V lost 0 bases and J 2 bases, leaving 11 bases between the germline ends. Germline V CDR1 and CDR2: LGHNA, YSLEER. CDR3 loop: CASSQDRGAAYEQYF. The CDR3 DNA reads TGCGCCAGCAGCCAAGATAGGGGGGCAGCCTACGAGCAGTACTTC.

This chain joins TRBV23-1 and TRBJ2-4, with 7 bases fitting TRBD1. TRBV23-1 is known as an ORF, though its function is uncertain. The junction had 14 bases not matched to a gene; V was cut back by 6 bases and J by 0 bases. The CDR3 is 18 amino acids. This CDR3 is CASSGNPQGCGAKNIQYF. The CDR3 bases are TGCGCCAGCAGCGGGAACCCACAGGGGTGTGGAGCCAAAAACATTCAGTACTTC.

The chain recombines TRBV2 with TRBJ2-3; D is ambiguous. Germline V lookup: CDR1 SNHLY, CDR2 FYNNEI. There are 14 residues in the CDR3. Trimming cost V 8 bases and J 0 bases, with 12 bases left between them. The CDR3 here is CASEYSASTDTQYF. DNA for the CDR3: TGTGCCAGCGAATACAGTGCTAGCACAGATACGCAGTATTTT.

Of note for this clone: Germline and junction disagree at one end, which may indicate a read error. The V and J genes are TRBV4-1 and TRBJ2-1; the match to TRBD2 covers 9 bases. The CDR3 length is 12 residues. Germline CDR1 reads MGHRA; CDR2 reads YSYEKL. CDR3 sequence reads: CASSHERGDPIF. DNA of the CDR3: TGCGCCAGCAGCCATGAGCGGGGGGACCCCATCTTC.

This clone was recorded a few times. The V call is TRBV19, the J call TRBJ1-2; D not resolved. With 5 bases removed from V and 2 bases from J, the gap between germline ends came to 12 bases. The CDR3 is 14 amino acids. Per germline, CDR1 LNHDA and CDR2 SQIVND (reference sequence). CDR3 nucleotide sequence: TGTGCCAGTAGTTCCTCCTTGGGCAACTATGGCTACACCTTC. Its protein is CASSSSLGNYGYTF. The full variable domain, with the rest looked up from reference TRBV19 and TRBJ1-2, is DGGITQSPKYLFRKEGQNVTLSCEQNLNHDAMYWYRQDPGQGLRLIYYSQIVNDFQKGDIAEGYSVSREKKESFPLTVTSAQKNPTAFYLCASSSSLGNYGYTFGSGTRLTVV.

The chain combines TRBV6-5 with TRBJ2-3, with no clear D. V was pared by 1 base and J by 0 bases, with 2 bases between. Germline CDR1 is MNHEY and CDR2 is SVGAGI. This CDR3 region has 13 residues. CDR3 region: CASSYFSTDTQYF. The DNA of the CDR3 is TGTGCCAGCAGTTACTTTAGCACAGATACGCAGTATTTT.

The V gene is TRBV30, the J gene TRBJ1-1; 10 bases are a match to TRBD1. The germline V gene has CDR1 GTSNPN and CDR2 SVGIG (reference sequence). Trimming removed 4 bases from V and 9 bases from J; junction bases left unmatched: 11. CDR3 length: 14 residues. This chain's CDR3 is CAWTEGTGDPKAFF. CDR3 in DNA: TGTGCCTGGACTGAGGGGACAGGGGACCCTAAAGCTTTCTTT.

The gene calls are TRBV19 and TRBJ2-3, with D hard to call. The germline gives CDR1 LNHDA, CDR2 SQIVND (reference sequence). Trimming stripped 5 bases from V and 6 bases from J, with 12 bases between. This CDR3 contains 13 residues. CDR3 sequence reads: CASSPNSLDTQYF. CDR3 sequence (DNA): TGTGCCAGTAGTCCCAATTCCCTCGATACGCAGTATTTT.

This clone was detected only once. This sequence joins TRBV7-9 and TRBJ1-1; perhaps TRBD1 as D (5 bases). Trimming pared 4 bases from V and 6 bases from J, leaving 18 bases between. Germline loops: CDR1 SEHNR, CDR2 FQNEAQ (reference sequence). This CDR3 is built from 15 residues. DNA of the CDR3: TGTGCCAGCAGCTCCCCGGGGGGTTTATCCGCTGAAGCTTTCTTT. Translated: CASSSPGGLSAEAFF. Full variable domain (outside the CDR3, taken from reference TRBV7-9 and TRBJ1-1): DTGVSQNPRHKITKRGQNVTFRCDPISEHNRLYWYRQTLGQGPEFLTYFQNEAQLEKSRLLSDRFSAERPKGSFSTLEIQRTEQGDSAMYLCASSSPGGLSAEAFFGQGTRLTVV.

This chain uses TRBV19 with TRBJ2-7; tentative D call: TRBD2 (5 bases). V lost 3 bases, J lost 1 base, and 10 bases lay in between. Germline CDR1 LNHDA, CDR2 SQIVND (reference sequence). This CDR3 is 14 amino acids long. CDR3 in DNA: TGTGCCAGTAGTATGGCGAGCGGTTCCTACGAGCAGTACTTC. Its protein is CASSMASGSYEQYF. The variable domain in full, completed from reference TRBV19 and TRBJ2-7, reads DGGITQSPKYLFRKEGQNVTLSCEQNLNHDAMYWYRQDPGQGLRLIYYSQIVNDFQKGDIAEGYSVSREKKESFPLTVTSAQKNPTAFYLCASSMASGSYEQYFGPGTRLTVT.

The chain combines TRBV29-1 with TRBJ2-7, with D perhaps TRBD2 (6 bases). Germline-derived CDR1 and CDR2 are SQVTM and ANQGSEA. The CDR3 is 13 amino acids. V was clipped by 8 bases and J by 0 bases, with 14 bases between them. In nucleotides, the CDR3 is TGCAGCACTGGCGGAGGGAGCTCCTACGAGCAGTACTTC. Amino acids: CSTGGGSSYEQYF.

This clone turned up a few times. The chain combines TRBV29-1 with TRBJ2-1, with 7 bases lining up with TRBD2. This CDR3 contains 13 residues. From germline, CDR1 is SQVTM and CDR2 ANQGSEA. CDR3 residues: CAIGSGDYNEQFF. Here the CDR3 DNA reads TGCGCTATCGGAAGCGGGGACTACAATGAGCAGTTCTTC.

The chain combines TRBV19 with TRBJ1-3; D is undetermined. V was pared by 2 bases and J by 4 bases, with 18 bases between. The CDR3 is made up of 17 amino acids. Germline assignment: CDR1 LNHDA and CDR2 SQIVND (reference sequence). The CDR3 DNA reads as TGTGCCAGTAGTATAAGTTCCGGGGATACGACGGGAAACACCATATATTTT. Encoded protein: CASSISSGDTTGNTIYF.

This chain connects TRBV11-2 to TRBJ1-2; weak D call: TRBD1 (5 bases). CDR1 is SGHAT and CDR2 is FQNNGV in the germline V gene. This CDR3 comprises 15 residues. V lost 4 bases and J 8 bases, leaving 20 bases between the germline ends. The CDR3 loop reads CASSSLRQKGRGYTF. CDR3 coding DNA: TGTGCCAGCAGCTCGCTTAGGCAGAAGGGACGGGGCTACACCTTC.